What follows describes a single T cell receptor beta chain. In germline, CDR1 is LNHDA, CDR2 SQIVND (reference sequence). CDR3 length: 15 amino acids. V dropped 1 base and J dropped 5; count of bases not matched to a gene: 1. This specimen belongs to a study of CD8 T cells in Susac syndrome. The RNA input was 0.5 to 1 ug, and it was reverse transcribed with random hexamers. Via MiXCR, TCRdb re-called the immunoSEQ multiplex PCR reads, giving one row per CDR3 protein. The sample consists of 100,000 to 150,000 distinct CDR3 sequences, roughly 80% of them appearing once. Sample: CD8+ T cells from PBMCs. This rearrangement joins TRBV19 to TRBJ2-2, with 10 bases fitting TRBD1. The clonotype originates from a human donor with multiple sclerosis. CDR3: CASSIGDRGTGELFF. Written as DNA, the CDR3 is TGTGCCAGTAGTATAGGGGACAGGGGAACCGGGGAGCTGTTTTTT.